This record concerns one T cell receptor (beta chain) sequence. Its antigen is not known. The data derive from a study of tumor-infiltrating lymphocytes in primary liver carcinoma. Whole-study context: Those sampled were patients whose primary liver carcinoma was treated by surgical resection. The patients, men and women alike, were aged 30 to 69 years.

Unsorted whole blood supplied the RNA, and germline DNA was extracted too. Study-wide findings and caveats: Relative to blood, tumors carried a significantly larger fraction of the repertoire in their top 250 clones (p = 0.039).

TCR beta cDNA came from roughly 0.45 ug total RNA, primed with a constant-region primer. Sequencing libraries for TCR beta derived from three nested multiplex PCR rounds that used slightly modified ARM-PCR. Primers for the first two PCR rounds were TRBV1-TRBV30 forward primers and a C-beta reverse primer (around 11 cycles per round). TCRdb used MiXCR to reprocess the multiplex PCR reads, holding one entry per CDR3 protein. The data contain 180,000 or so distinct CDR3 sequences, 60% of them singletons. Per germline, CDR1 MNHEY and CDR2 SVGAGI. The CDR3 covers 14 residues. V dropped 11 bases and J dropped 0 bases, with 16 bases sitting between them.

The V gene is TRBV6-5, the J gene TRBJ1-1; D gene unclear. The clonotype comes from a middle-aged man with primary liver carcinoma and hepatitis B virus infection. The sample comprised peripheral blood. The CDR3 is CAYSYGGVNTEAFF. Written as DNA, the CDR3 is TGTGCCTACAGTTACGGCGGGGTGAACACTGAAGCTTTCTTT.